These 16 T cell receptor beta chains were all obtained from the same sample, sequenced in a study of control samples from healthy donors and cancer patients (dated by TCRdb to 2020 to 2022). The library was made by the immunoSEQ multiplex PCR assay. The table was pulled from immuneACCESS by TCRdb, which kept in-frame rearrangements only. Such tables lose some clones; where checked, under half of the loss comes from unresolved V genes, and the rest has no known cause. The table for this sample lists approximately 100,000 clones; approximately 90% of them were counted only once. The ten top clones hold over 3% of the sample. The material sequenced was blood. All receptors derive from a woman aged 18 to 35 in good health.

This rearrangement joins TRBV5-1 to TRBJ1-2; D gene ambiguous. The CDR3 length is 13 residues. The germline V gene has CDR1 SGHRS and CDR2 YFSETQ. V lost 6 bases and J lost 2, with 11 bases in between. CDR3 in amino acids: CASNQGQNYGYTF. CDR3 bases: TGCGCCAGCAATCAAGGGCAGAACTATGGCTACACCTTC.

In the case of this clone: The sample carries other DNA sequences with the same CDR3. The chain couples TRBV4-1 to TRBJ2-7; no firm D call. The CDR3 spans 13 residues. The germline gives CDR1 MGHRA, CDR2 YSYEKL. V was pared by 4 bases and J by 1 base, with 8 bases between. The CDR3 DNA follows: TGCGCCAGCAGCCCTACTCCGTCCTACGAGCAGTACTTC. It translates to CASSPTPSYEQYF.

The CDR3: CASSTSPGTGPGASYNEQFF. The CDR3 DNA is TGTGCCAGCAGCACCAGTCCCGGGACAGGGCCGGGGGCGTCCTACAATGAGCAGTTCTTC. The chain links TRBV3-1 (or the pseudogene TRBV3-2) to TRBJ2-1, with TRBD1 matching over 9 bases. The CDR3 covers 20 residues. After removal of 5 bases from V and 1 base from J, the junction contained 18 bases not matched to a gene. CDR1 and CDR2 (germline): LGHDT, YNNKEL (reference sequence).

The chain recombines TRBV25-1 with TRBJ2-7, with 10 bases identical to TRBD1. Unmatched junction bases numbered 3, after V lost 6 bases and J lost 4 bases. Germline V gene data show CDR1 as MGHDK and CDR2 as SYGVNS. This CDR3 region has 13 residues. In DNA form, the CDR3 reads TGTGCCAGCAGGGGACAGGGGATTTACGAGCAGTACTTC. Amino acids: CASRGQGIYEQYF.

The rearrangement joins TRBV7-6 to TRBJ2-3; D remains unclear. The V gene's germline CDR1 is SGHVS and CDR2 FNYEAQ. This CDR3 region has 15 residues. V was shortened by 0 bases and J by 3 bases, with 10 bases between the two germline ends. CDR3 sequence: CASSLAVRKTDTQYF. The DNA for the CDR3 is TGTGCCAGCAGCTTAGCTGTCCGGAAAACAGATACGCAGTATTTT.

The chain links TRBV27 to TRBJ1-5; tentative D call: TRBD1 (5 bases). Looked up from germline, CDR1 is MNHEY and CDR2 is SMNVEV (reference sequence). V shed 2 bases and J shed 5 bases, with 10 bases lying between them. CDR3 length: 14 residues. As DNA, the CDR3 is TGTGCCAGCAGTTTAGTGTCAGGGTATCAGCCCCAGCATTTT. Translating gives CASSLVSGYQPQHF.

This chain joins TRBV6-1 and TRBJ1-2, with D uncertain. Germline CDR1 is MNHNS and CDR2 is SASEGT. This CDR3 spans 14 amino acids. V gave up 1 base and J gave up 8 bases, with 14 bases separating them. Here the CDR3 DNA reads TGTGCCAGCAGTGAAGGGTACACAATGGGGGGCTACACCTTC. Translated: CASSEGYTMGGYTF.

This rearrangement joins TRBV7-8 to TRBJ1-5, with D uncertain. The germline V and J ends were trimmed by 11 bases and 5 bases, with 13 bases remaining between them. CDR1 is SGHVS and CDR2 is FQNEAQ in the germline V gene. The length of the CDR3 is 12 residues. The DNA of the CDR3 is TGTGCCGGAGGCGGTTCTGATCAGCCCCAGCATTTT. This codes for CAGGGSDQPQHF.

The rearrangement links TRBV3-1 (or the pseudogene TRBV3-2) to TRBJ2-3; D remains unclear. The germline V gene encodes CDR1 LGHDT and CDR2 YNNKEL (reference sequence). The CDR3 spans 15 residues. Deletions cut 4 bases from V and 0 bases from J, with 11 bases between. CDR3 protein: CASSPVFSSTDTQYF. DNA of the CDR3: TGTGCCAGCAGCCCGGTTTTCTCTAGCACAGATACGCAGTATTTT.

Only one count was recorded for this clone. The rearrangement links TRBV2 to TRBJ1-1, with D perhaps TRBD1 (5 bases). CDR3 length: 14 residues. Trimming took 3 bases from V and 5 from J, leaving 13 bases between them. Germline V gene lookup returns CDR1 SNHLY and CDR2 FYNNEI. This CDR3 reads CASSDVGAETEAFF. CDR3 in DNA: TGTGCCAGCAGTGATGTTGGGGCAGAAACTGAAGCTTTCTTT. The complete variable domain, with remaining parts taken from reference TRBV2 and TRBJ1-1, reads EPEVTQTPSHQVTQMGQEVILRCVPISNHLYFYWYRQILGQKVEFLVSFYNNEISEKSEIFDDQFSVERPDGSNFTLKIRSTKLEDSAMYFCASSDVGAETEAFFGQGTRLTVV.

V gene TRBV19 combines with J gene TRBJ1-4; D is unclear. The CDR3 has 11 residues. Germline V CDR1 and CDR2: LNHDA, SQIVND (reference sequence). The V end lost 5 bases, the J end lost 9 bases, and 7 bases lay between the germline ends. The CDR3 sequence: CASSPDKKLFF. CDR3 in DNA: TGTGCCAGTAGTCCGGATAAAAAACTGTTTTTT.

The chain uses TRBV27 and TRBJ2-3, with 8 bases lining up with TRBD2. J was trimmed by 0 bases and V by 3 bases; bases with no gene match: 11. CDR1 is MNHEY, CDR2 SMNVEV, per germline (reference sequence). There are 18 residues in the CDR3. As DNA, the CDR3 is TGTGCCAGCAGTTTCTTAGCGGGGTTTCTTGCTAGCACAGATACGCAGTATTTT. Translation gives CASSFLAGFLASTDTQYF.

The chain is built from TRBV6-5 and TRBJ1-2; D unclear. Germline CDR1 and CDR2: MNHEY and SVGAGI. The CDR3 loop spans 14 amino acids. The ends were cut back, 6 bases at V and 7 bases at J, with 18 bases in the middle. The CDR3, as DNA: TGTGCCAGCAGATTTAGCTCGGTTGGACTTGGCTACACCTTC. Translating it yields CASRFSSVGLGYTF.

CDR3 nucleotides: TGTGCCAGCAGTGACGGACCGGAGGATACGCAGTATTTT. Protein product: CASSDGPEDTQYF. The chain has TRBV6-4 and TRBJ2-3, with no clear D. Germline loops: CDR1 MRHNA, CDR2 SNTAGT. The CDR3 has 13 residues. Between the trimmed V and J ends, which lost 2 bases and 6 bases, there was a span of 9 bases.

V is TRBV3-1 (or the pseudogene TRBV3-2) and J is TRBJ2-5; TRBD2 aligns across 9 bases. The CDR3 is 16 amino acids. CDR1 and CDR2 (germline): LGHDT, YNNKEL (reference sequence). The ends lost 4 bases at V and 5 bases at J; junction bases unmatched: 11. This CDR3 is CASSPFGTSIMETQYF. DNA of the CDR3: TGTGCCAGCAGCCCCTTCGGGACTAGCATTATGGAGACCCAGTACTTC.

V usage is TRBV5-1 and J usage is TRBJ1-2; no clear D gene. V lost 0 bases to trimming and J lost 2 bases, with 8 bases between them. This CDR3 has 14 amino acids. CDR1 and CDR2 (germline): SGHRS, YFSETQ. The CDR3: CASSLDADNYGYTF. For the CDR3, the DNA is TGCGCCAGCAGCTTGGACGCAGACAACTATGGCTACACCTTC. Using reference TRBV5-1 and TRBJ1-2 for the parts outside the CDR3, the full variable domain is KAGVTQTPRYLIKTRGQQVTLSCSPISGHRSVSWYQQTPGQGLQFLFEYFSETQRNKGNFPGRFSGRQFSNSRSEMNVSTLELGDSALYLCASSLDADNYGYTFGSGTRLTVV.